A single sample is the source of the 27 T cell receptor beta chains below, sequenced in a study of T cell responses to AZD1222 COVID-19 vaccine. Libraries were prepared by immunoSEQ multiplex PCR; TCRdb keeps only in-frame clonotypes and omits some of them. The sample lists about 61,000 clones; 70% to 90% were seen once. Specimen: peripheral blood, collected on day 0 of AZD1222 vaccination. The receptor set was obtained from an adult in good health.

The CDR3 DNA reads TGTGCCAGCGTCACCGACCCGGGTACGCAGTATTTT. Its protein is CASVTDPGTQYF. This chain links TRBV6-5 with TRBJ2-3; D remains unclear. Germline V gene data show CDR1 as MNHEY and CDR2 as SVGAGI. Deletions cut 8 bases from V and 8 bases from J, with 14 bases between. The CDR3 has 12 amino acids.

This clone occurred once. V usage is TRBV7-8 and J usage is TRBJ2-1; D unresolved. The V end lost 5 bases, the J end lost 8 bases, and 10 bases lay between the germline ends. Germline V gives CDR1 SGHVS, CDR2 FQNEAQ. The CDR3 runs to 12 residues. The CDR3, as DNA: TGTGCCAGCAGCCCCGCCCGGTATGAGCAGTTCTTC. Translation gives CASSPARYEQFF. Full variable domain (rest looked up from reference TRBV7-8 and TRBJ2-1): GAGVSQSPRYKVAKRGQDVALRCDPISGHVSLFWYQQALGQGPEFLTYFQNEAQLDKSGLPSDRFFAERPEGSVSTLKIQRTQQEDSAVYLCASSPARYEQFFGPGTRLTVL.

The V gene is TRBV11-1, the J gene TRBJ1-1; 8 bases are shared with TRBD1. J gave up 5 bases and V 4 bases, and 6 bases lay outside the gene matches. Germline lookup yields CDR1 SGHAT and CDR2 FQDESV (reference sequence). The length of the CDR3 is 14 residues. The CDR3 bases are TGTGCCAGCAGCTCACGGCAGGGGGCGACTGAAGCTTTCTTT. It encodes CASSSRQGATEAFF.

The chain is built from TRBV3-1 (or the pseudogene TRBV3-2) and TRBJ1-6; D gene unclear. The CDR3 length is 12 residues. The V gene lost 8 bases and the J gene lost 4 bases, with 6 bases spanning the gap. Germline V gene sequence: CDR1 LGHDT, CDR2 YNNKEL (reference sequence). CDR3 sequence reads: CASGQYNSPLHF. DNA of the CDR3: TGTGCCAGCGGGCAGTATAATTCACCCCTCCACTTT.

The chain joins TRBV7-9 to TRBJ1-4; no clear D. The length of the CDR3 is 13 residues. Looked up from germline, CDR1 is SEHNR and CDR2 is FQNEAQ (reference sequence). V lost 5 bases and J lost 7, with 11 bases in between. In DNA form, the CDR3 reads TGTGCCAGCAGCCCAACACTCTTTGAAAAACTGTTTTTT. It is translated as CASSPTLFEKLFF.

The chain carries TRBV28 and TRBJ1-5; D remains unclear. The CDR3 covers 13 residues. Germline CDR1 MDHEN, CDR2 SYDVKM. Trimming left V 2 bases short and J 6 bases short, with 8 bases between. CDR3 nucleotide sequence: TGTGCCAGCAGTTTAGGGTCGGGTCAGCCCCAGCATTTT. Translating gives CASSLGSGQPQHF.

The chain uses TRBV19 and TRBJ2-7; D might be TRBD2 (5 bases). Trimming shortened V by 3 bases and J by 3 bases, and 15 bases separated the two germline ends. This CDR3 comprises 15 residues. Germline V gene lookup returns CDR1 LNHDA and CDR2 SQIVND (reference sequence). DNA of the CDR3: TGTGCCAGTAGTATGAATATTGGGAGCGTCTACGAGCAGTACTTC. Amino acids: CASSMNIGSVYEQYF.

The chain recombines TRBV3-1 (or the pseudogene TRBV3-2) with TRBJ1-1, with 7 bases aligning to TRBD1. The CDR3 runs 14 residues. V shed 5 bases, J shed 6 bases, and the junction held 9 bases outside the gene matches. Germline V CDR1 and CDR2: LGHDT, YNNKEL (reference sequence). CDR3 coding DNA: TGTGCCAGCAGCGCTTCACAGGGGATCGCTGAAGCTTTCTTT. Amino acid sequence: CASSASQGIAEAFF.

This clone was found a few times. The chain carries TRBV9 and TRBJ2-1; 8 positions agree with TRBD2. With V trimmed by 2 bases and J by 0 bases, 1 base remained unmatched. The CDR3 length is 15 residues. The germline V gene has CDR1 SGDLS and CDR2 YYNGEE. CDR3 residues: CASSVGGASYNEQFF. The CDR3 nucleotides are TGTGCCAGCAGCGTCGGGGGGGCCTCCTACAATGAGCAGTTCTTC.

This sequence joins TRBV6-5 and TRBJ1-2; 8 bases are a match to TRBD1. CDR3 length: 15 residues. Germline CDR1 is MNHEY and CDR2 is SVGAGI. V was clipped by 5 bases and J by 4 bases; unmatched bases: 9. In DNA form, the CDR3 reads TGTGCCAGCAGTCCTTCGGGACAGGCCATCTATGGCTACACCTTC. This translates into CASSPSGQAIYGYTF.

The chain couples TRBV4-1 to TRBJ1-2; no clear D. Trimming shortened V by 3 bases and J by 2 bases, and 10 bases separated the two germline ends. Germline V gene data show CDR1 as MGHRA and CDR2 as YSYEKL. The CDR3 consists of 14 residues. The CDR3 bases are TGCGCCAGCAGCCAGCAGGATTCAAACTATGGCTACACCTTC. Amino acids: CASSQQDSNYGYTF.

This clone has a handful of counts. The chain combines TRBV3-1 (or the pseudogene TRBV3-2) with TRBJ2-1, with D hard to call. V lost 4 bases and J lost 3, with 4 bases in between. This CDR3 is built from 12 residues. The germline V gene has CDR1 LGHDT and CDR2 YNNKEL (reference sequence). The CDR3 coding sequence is TGTGCCAGCAGCCGTTTCTACAATGAGCAGTTCTTC. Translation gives CASSRFYNEQFF.

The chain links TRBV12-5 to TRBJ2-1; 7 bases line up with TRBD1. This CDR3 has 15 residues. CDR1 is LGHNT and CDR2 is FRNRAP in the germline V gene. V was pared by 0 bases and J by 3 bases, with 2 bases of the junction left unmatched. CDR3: CASGLVQGIYNEQFF. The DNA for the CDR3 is TGTGCTAGTGGTTTGGTACAGGGGATCTACAATGAGCAGTTCTTC.

CDR3 nucleotides: TGTGCCAGCAGCTTTAGCAGGGGGCGTCCCCTCTTCTTT. This sequence encodes CASSFSRGRPLFF. This chain joins TRBV13 and TRBJ1-1, with TRBD1 matching over 8 bases. In germline, CDR1 is PRHDT, CDR2 FYEKMQ (reference sequence). With 3 bases clipped from V and 14 bases from J, the junction kept 11 bases outside the gene matches. This CDR3 spans 13 amino acids.

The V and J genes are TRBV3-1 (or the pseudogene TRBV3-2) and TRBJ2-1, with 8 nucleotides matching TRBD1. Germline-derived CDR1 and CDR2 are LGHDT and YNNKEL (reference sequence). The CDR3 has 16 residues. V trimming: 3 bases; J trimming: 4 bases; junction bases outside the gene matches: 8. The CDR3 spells CASSHVGQGQYNEQFF. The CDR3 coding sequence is TGTGCCAGCAGCCATGTCGGACAGGGCCAATACAATGAGCAGTTCTTC.

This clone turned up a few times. The CDR3 DNA reads as TGTGCCAGCAGCTCCTGGACAGCGAACACCGGGGAGCTGTTTTTT. Its protein product is CASSSWTANTGELFF. The chain uses TRBV7-6 and TRBJ2-2; tentative D call: TRBD1 (6 bases). Between the trimmed V and J ends, which lost 4 bases and 0 bases, there was a span of 9 bases. Per germline, CDR1 SGHVS and CDR2 FNYEAQ. CDR3 size: 15 residues.

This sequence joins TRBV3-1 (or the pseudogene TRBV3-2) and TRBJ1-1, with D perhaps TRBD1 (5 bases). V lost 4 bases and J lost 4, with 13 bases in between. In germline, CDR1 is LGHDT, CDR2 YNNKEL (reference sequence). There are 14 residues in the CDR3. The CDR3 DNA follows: TGTGCCAGCAGCCCTTCGGGAGGGACCACTGAAGCTTTCTTT. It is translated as CASSPSGGTTEAFF.

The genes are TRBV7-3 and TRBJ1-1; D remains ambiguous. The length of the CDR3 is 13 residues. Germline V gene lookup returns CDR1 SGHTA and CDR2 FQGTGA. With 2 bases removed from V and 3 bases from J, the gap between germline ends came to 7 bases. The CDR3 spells CASSLQSHTEAFF. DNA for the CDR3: TGTGCCAGCAGCTTACAGAGTCACACTGAAGCTTTCTTT. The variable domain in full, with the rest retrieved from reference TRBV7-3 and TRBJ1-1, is GAGVSQTPSNKVTEKGKYVELRCDPISGHTALYWYRQSLGQGPEFLIYFQGTGAADDSGLPNDRFFAVRPEGSVSTLKIQRTERGDSAVYLCASSLQSHTEAFFGQGTRLTVV.

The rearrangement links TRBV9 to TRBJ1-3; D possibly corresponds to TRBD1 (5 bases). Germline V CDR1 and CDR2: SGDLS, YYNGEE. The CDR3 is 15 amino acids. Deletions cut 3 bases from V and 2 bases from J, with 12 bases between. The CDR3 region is CASSAVGHTGNTIYF. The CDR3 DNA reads TGTGCCAGCAGCGCAGTAGGACATACTGGAAACACCATATATTTT.

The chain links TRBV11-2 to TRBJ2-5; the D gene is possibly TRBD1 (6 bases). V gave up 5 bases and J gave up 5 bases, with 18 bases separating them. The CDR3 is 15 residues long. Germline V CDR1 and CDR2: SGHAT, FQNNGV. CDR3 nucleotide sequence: TGTGCCAGCAGCACCTCCGGACAGTCAGGCGAGACCCAGTACTTC. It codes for CASSTSGQSGETQYF.

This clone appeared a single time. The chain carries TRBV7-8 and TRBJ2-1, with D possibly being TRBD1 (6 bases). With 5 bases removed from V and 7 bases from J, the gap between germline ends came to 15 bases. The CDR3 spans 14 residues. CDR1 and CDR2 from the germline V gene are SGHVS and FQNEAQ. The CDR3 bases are TGTGCCAGCAGCCTAATAACAGGGAAGAATGAGCAGTTCTTC. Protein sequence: CASSLITGKNEQFF. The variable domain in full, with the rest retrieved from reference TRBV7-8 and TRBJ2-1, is GAGVSQSPRYKVAKRGQDVALRCDPISGHVSLFWYQQALGQGPEFLTYFQNEAQLDKSGLPSDRFFAERPEGSVSTLKIQRTQQEDSAVYLCASSLITGKNEQFFGPGTRLTVL.

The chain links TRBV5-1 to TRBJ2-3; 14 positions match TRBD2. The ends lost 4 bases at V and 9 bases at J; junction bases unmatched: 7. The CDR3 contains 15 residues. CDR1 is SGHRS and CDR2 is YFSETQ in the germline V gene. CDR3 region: CASSVPGLAGETQYF. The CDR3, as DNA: TGCGCCAGCAGCGTTCCGGGACTAGCGGGGGAGACGCAGTATTTT.

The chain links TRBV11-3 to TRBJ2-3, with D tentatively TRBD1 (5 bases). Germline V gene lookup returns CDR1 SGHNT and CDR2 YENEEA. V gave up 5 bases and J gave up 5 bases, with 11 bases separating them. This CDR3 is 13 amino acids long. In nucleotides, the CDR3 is TGTGCCAGCAGCCAGGGCCCAGTAGATACGCAGTATTTT. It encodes CASSQGPVDTQYF. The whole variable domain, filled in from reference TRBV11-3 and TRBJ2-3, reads EAGVVQSPRYKIIEKKQPVAFWCNPISGHNTLYWYLQNLGQGPELLIRYENEEAVDDSQLPKDRFSAERLKGVDSTLKIQPAELGDSAVYLCASSQGPVDTQYFGPGTRLTVL.

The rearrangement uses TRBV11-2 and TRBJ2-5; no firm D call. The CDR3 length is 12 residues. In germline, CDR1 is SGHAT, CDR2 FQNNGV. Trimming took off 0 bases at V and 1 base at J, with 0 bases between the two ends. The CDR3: CASSLDQETQYF. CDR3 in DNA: TGTGCCAGCAGCTTAGACCAAGAGACCCAGTACTTC.

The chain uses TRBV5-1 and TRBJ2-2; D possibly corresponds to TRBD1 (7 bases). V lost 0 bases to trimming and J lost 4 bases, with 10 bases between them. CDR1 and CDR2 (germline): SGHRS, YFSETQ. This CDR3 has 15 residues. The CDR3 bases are TGCGCCAGCAGCTTGGGGCAGGGGGGCACCGGGGAGCTGTTTTTT. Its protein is CASSLGQGGTGELFF.

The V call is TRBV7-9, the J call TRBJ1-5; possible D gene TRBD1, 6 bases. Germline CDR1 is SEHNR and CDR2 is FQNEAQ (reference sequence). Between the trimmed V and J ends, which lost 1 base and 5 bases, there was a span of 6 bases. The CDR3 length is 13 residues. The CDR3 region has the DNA TGTGCCAGCAGCTTAGGGACAGATCAGCCCCAGCATTTT. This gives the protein CASSLGTDQPQHF.

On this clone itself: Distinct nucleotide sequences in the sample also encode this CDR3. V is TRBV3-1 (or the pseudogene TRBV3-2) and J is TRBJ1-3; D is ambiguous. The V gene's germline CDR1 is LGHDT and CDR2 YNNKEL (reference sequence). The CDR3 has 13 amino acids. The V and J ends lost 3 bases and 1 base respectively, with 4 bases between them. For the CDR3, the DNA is TGTGCCAGCAGCCAGGGATCTGGAAACACCATATATTTT. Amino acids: CASSQGSGNTIYF.